A selection of T cell receptor beta chains follows, all from one sample in a study of T cell changes during pregnancy in multiple sclerosis. The protocol was immunoSEQ multiplex PCR, while the TCRdb copy is restricted to in-frame clones and leaves out a portion. The sample contains about 98,000 clones, about 92% of which appear only once. The material was peripheral blood, obtained after pregnancy. These receptors were taken from a female donor in good health, enrolled as a control in a pregnancy study. The CDR3 runs from the conserved cysteine through the conserved F or W. Each record gives: J gene, clone size, V gene, D gene, CDR3 protein, CDR3 DNA. A D gene is named only where the DNA matches it firmly. Expanded clones are given a class, and other clones once, few, many or no size at all.

J gene: TRBJ2-1
clone size: NA
V gene: TRBV27
D gene: TRBD2
CDR3 protein: CASSFAGGGGEQFF
CDR3 DNA: TGTGCCAGCAGTTTCGCGGGAGGGGGAGGTGAGCAGTTCTTC

J gene: TRBJ1-3
clone size: NA
V gene: TRBV9
D gene: NA
CDR3 protein: CASSPIGAGNTIYF
CDR3 DNA: TGTGCCAGCAGCCCCATCGGAGCGGGAAACACCATATATTTT

J gene: TRBJ2-1
clone size: few
V gene: TRBV10-3
D gene: TRBD2
CDR3 protein: CAISESLAGGDEQFF
CDR3 DNA: TGTGCCATCAGTGAGTCGCTTGCGGGGGGCGATGAGCAGTTCTTC

J gene: TRBJ2-5
clone size: NA
V gene: TRBV5-4
D gene: NA
CDR3 protein: CASSALAETQYF
CDR3 DNA: TGTGCCAGCAGCGCCCTAGCGGAGACCCAGTACTTC

J gene: TRBJ2-1
clone size: NA
V gene: TRBV11-2
D gene: TRBD2
CDR3 protein: CASSLSGLVTYNEQFF
CDR3 DNA: TGTGCCAGCAGCTTAAGTGGACTAGTGACCTACAATGAGCAGTTCTTC

J gene: TRBJ2-5
clone size: NA
V gene: TRBV28
D gene: NA
CDR3 protein: CASSPGFSTPQETQYF
CDR3 DNA: TGTGCCAGCAGTCCCGGGTTTTCTACTCCACAAGAGACCCAGTACTTC

J gene: TRBJ2-7
clone size: once
V gene: TRBV27
D gene: NA
CDR3 protein: CASSPQSPSLSRLSF
CDR3 DNA: TGTGCCAGCAGTCCCCAGTCCCCAAGTTTGTCGAGGTTGTCTTTC

J gene: TRBJ1-4
clone size: NA
V gene: TRBV10-3
D gene: TRBD1
CDR3 protein: CAITSGTAEKLFF
CDR3 DNA: TGTGCCATCACCTCCGGGACAGCCGAAAAACTGTTTTTT

J gene: TRBJ2-1
clone size: NA
V gene: TRBV7-9
D gene: TRBD2
CDR3 protein: CASSLERLAPYNEQFF
CDR3 DNA: TGTGCCAGCAGCTTAGAAAGACTAGCGCCATACAATGAGCAGTTCTTC

J gene: TRBJ1-2
clone size: NA
V gene: TRBV2
D gene: TRBD1
CDR3 protein: CASRDRGRNVYGYTF
CDR3 DNA: TGTGCCAGCAGGGACAGGGGGCGAAATGTCTATGGCTACACCTTC

J gene: TRBJ2-1
clone size: NA
V gene: TRBV30
D gene: TRBD2
CDR3 protein: CAWRRAGAFNEQFF
CDR3 DNA: TGTGCCTGGAGGCGAGCGGGGGCCTTCAATGAGCAGTTCTTC

J gene: TRBJ1-1
clone size: NA
V gene: TRBV27
D gene: NA
CDR3 protein: CASRPVRRENTEAFF
CDR3 DNA: TGTGCCAGCAGGCCCGTTCGACGGGAGAACACTGAAGCTTTCTTT

J gene: TRBJ1-4
clone size: NA
V gene: TRBV19
D gene: NA
CDR3 protein: CASSIRVGQSNEKLFF
CDR3 DNA: TGTGCCAGTAGTATCCGCGTCGGACAGAGCAATGAAAAACTGTTTTTT

J gene: TRBJ2-2
clone size: NA
V gene: TRBV7-6
D gene: NA
CDR3 protein: CASSLVSGTGIGGELFF
CDR3 DNA: TGTGCCAGCAGCTTAGTTTCTGGCACAGGGATCGGCGGGGAGCTGTTTTTT

J gene: TRBJ2-3
clone size: NA
V gene: TRBV2
D gene: TRBD1
CDR3 protein: CASSVQGAFTQYF
CDR3 DNA: TGTGCCAGCAGTGTGCAGGGGGCGTTTACGCAGTATTTT

J gene: TRBJ1-1
clone size: NA
V gene: TRBV6-1
D gene: NA
CDR3 protein: CASSETAMNTEAFF
CDR3 DNA: TGTGCCAGCAGCGAGACAGCTATGAACACTGAAGCTTTCTTT

J gene: TRBJ2-5
clone size: NA
V gene: TRBV27
D gene: TRBD1
CDR3 protein: CASSLMFSNRGETQYF
CDR3 DNA: TGTGCCAGCAGTTTAATGTTTTCGAACAGGGGGGAGACCCAGTACTTC

J gene: TRBJ1-1
clone size: NA
V gene: TRBV9
D gene: NA
CDR3 protein: CASSVEARQGGTEAFF
CDR3 DNA: TGTGCCAGCAGCGTAGAGGCCCGGCAAGGGGGCACTGAAGCTTTCTTT

J gene: TRBJ1-1
clone size: once
V gene: TRBV5-1
D gene: TRBD1
CDR3 protein: CASSLGVRQGEAFF
CDR3 DNA: TGCGCCAGCAGCTTGGGGGTGCGACAGGGAGAAGCTTTCTTT

J gene: TRBJ2-7
clone size: NA
V gene: TRBV28
D gene: NA
CDR3 protein: CASSLASSLREQYF
CDR3 DNA: TGTGCCAGCAGTTTAGCCTCTTCTCTACGAGAGCAGTACTTC

J gene: TRBJ2-3
clone size: NA
V gene: TRBV6-1
D gene: NA
CDR3 protein: CASSGRVSTDTQYF
CDR3 DNA: TGTGCCAGCAGTGGCAGGGTCAGCACAGATACGCAGTATTTT

J gene: TRBJ1-3
clone size: NA
V gene: TRBV7-3
D gene: TRBD1
CDR3 protein: CASSLVGGAGNTIYF
CDR3 DNA: TGTGCCAGCAGCTTAGTAGGGGGCGCGGGAAACACCATATATTTT

J gene: TRBJ1-6
clone size: NA
V gene: TRBV7-9
D gene: NA
CDR3 protein: CASSPTFSMAYNSPLHF
CDR3 DNA: TGTGCCAGCAGCCCCACGTTTAGTATGGCCTATAATTCACCCCTCCACTTT

J gene: TRBJ2-1
clone size: NA
V gene: TRBV28
D gene: NA
CDR3 protein: CASSPSWRGRFYEQFF
CDR3 DNA: TGTGCCAGCAGTCCCAGCTGGAGGGGGCGATTTTATGAGCAGTTCTTC

J gene: TRBJ1-1
clone size: few
V gene: TRBV4-1
D gene: NA
CDR3 protein: CASSQERVMNTEAFF
CDR3 DNA: TGCGCCAGCAGCCAAGAGAGGGTGATGAACACTGAAGCTTTCTTT

J gene: TRBJ1-1
clone size: NA
V gene: TRBV2
D gene: NA
CDR3 protein: CATRRTGNTEAFF
CDR3 DNA: TGTGCCACCAGAAGAACAGGGAACACTGAAGCTTTCTTT

J gene: TRBJ2-7
clone size: NA
V gene: TRBV2
D gene: NA
CDR3 protein: CASIQDFYEQYF
CDR3 DNA: TGTGCCAGCATCCAGGACTTCTACGAGCAGTACTTC

J gene: TRBJ2-2
clone size: NA
V gene: TRBV6-1
D gene: TRBD1
CDR3 protein: CATIGDRGLGGELFF
CDR3 DNA: TGTGCCACCATTGGGGACAGGGGGCTGGGCGGGGAGCTGTTTTTT

J gene: TRBJ2-7
clone size: NA
V gene: TRBV11-2
D gene: NA
CDR3 protein: CATFRGNEQYF
CDR3 DNA: TGTGCCACCTTCCGGGGAAACGAGCAGTACTTC

J gene: TRBJ1-1
clone size: NA
V gene: TRBV18
D gene: NA
CDR3 protein: CASSQGGNTEAFF
CDR3 DNA: TGTGCCAGCTCCCAAGGAGGAAACACTGAAGCTTTCTTT

J gene: TRBJ1-2
clone size: NA
V gene: TRBV19
D gene: TRBD1
CDR3 protein: CATRDRSYGYTF
CDR3 DNA: TGTGCCACCCGGGACAGGAGCTATGGCTACACCTTC

J gene: TRBJ2-1
clone size: NA
V gene: TRBV29-1
D gene: TRBD2
CDR3 protein: CSVEGVRAGVVYNEQFF
CDR3 DNA: TGCAGCGTTGAAGGGGTCCGAGCGGGAGTGGTCTACAATGAGCAGTTCTTC

J gene: TRBJ2-7
clone size: NA
V gene: TRBV28
D gene: NA
CDR3 protein: CASSRRRAYEQYF
CDR3 DNA: TGTGCCAGCAGTCGAAGACGGGCCTACGAGCAGTACTTC

J gene: TRBJ2-1
clone size: NA
V gene: TRBV30
D gene: TRBD2
CDR3 protein: CGDTSGSKYEQFF
CDR3 DNA: TGTGGGGATACTAGCGGGAGTAAATATGAGCAGTTCTTC

J gene: TRBJ2-1
clone size: NA
V gene: TRBV7-2
D gene: TRBD2
CDR3 protein: CASSLASLAGGEQFF
CDR3 DNA: TGTGCCAGCAGCTTAGCGTCCCTAGCGGGAGGGGAGCAGTTCTTC

J gene: TRBJ2-3
clone size: NA
V gene: TRBV11-3
D gene: TRBD2
CDR3 protein: CASSLGEGSGTDTQYF
CDR3 DNA: TGTGCCAGCAGCCTCGGGGAGGGGAGCGGAACAGATACGCAGTATTTT

J gene: TRBJ2-2
clone size: NA
V gene: TRBV10-3
D gene: TRBD1
CDR3 protein: CAINGGGQGTGELFF
CDR3 DNA: TGTGCCATCAACGGGGGCGGACAGGGAACCGGGGAGCTGTTTTTT

J gene: TRBJ2-1
clone size: NA
V gene: TRBV9
D gene: TRBD1
CDR3 protein: CASSANQGAAYNEQFF
CDR3 DNA: TGTGCCAGCAGCGCCAATCAGGGGGCTGCCTACAATGAGCAGTTCTTC

J gene: TRBJ2-1
clone size: NA
V gene: TRBV27
D gene: NA
CDR3 protein: CASSESNEQFF
CDR3 DNA: TGTGCCAGCAGCGAGTCGAATGAGCAGTTCTTC

J gene: TRBJ2-7
clone size: NA
V gene: TRBV6-1
D gene: NA
CDR3 protein: CASSFNPGEQYF
CDR3 DNA: TGTGCCAGCAGTTTTAACCCAGGGGAGCAGTACTTC

J gene: TRBJ1-5
clone size: NA
V gene: TRBV4-1
D gene: NA
CDR3 protein: CASSFRRGNNQPQHF
CDR3 DNA: TGCGCCAGCAGCTTCCGCAGGGGAAACAATCAGCCCCAGCATTTT

J gene: TRBJ1-4
clone size: NA
V gene: TRBV27
D gene: TRBD1
CDR3 protein: CASRPPRNRGGVEKLFF
CDR3 DNA: TGTGCCAGCAGACCCCCAAGAAACAGGGGAGGCGTCGAAAAACTGTTTTTT

J gene: TRBJ2-7
clone size: NA
V gene: TRBV28
D gene: NA
CDR3 protein: CASTSGTPKTYEQYF
CDR3 DNA: TGTGCCAGCACTTCCGGGACACCGAAAACCTACGAGCAGTACTTC

J gene: TRBJ1-1
clone size: once
V gene: TRBV5-1
D gene: NA
CDR3 protein: CASSPNGYEAFF
CDR3 DNA: TGCGCCAGCAGCCCGAACGGGTACGAAGCTTTCTTT

J gene: TRBJ2-5
clone size: NA
V gene: TRBV28
D gene: NA
CDR3 protein: CASSFTGYPQETQYF
CDR3 DNA: TGTGCCAGCAGCTTTACAGGGTACCCCCAAGAGACCCAGTACTTC

J gene: TRBJ2-1
clone size: once
V gene: TRBV6-1
D gene: TRBD2
CDR3 protein: CASSEAFAGGIWEQFF
CDR3 DNA: TGTGCCAGCAGTGAAGCGTTCGCGGGGGGGATTTGGGAGCAGTTCTTC

J gene: TRBJ2-5
clone size: NA
V gene: TRBV5-1
D gene: NA
CDR3 protein: CASSLGGAYAETQYF
CDR3 DNA: TGCGCCAGCAGCTTAGGGGGGGCGTACGCAGAGACCCAGTACTTC

J gene: TRBJ1-2
clone size: NA
V gene: TRBV7-9
D gene: TRBD1
CDR3 protein: CASSRGQGGRLDGYTF
CDR3 DNA: TGTGCCAGCAGCCGCGGACAGGGAGGAAGACTAGATGGCTACACCTTC

J gene: TRBJ2-3
clone size: NA
V gene: TRBV28
D gene: NA
CDR3 protein: CASTSPRVDTQYF
CDR3 DNA: TGTGCCAGCACCTCCCCCCGTGTAGATACGCAGTATTTT